This entry lists 16 T cell receptor beta chains sequenced from one sample in a study of CD8 T cells in Susac syndrome. When the RNA was reverse transcribed, random hexamers were used with an input of about 0.45 to 1 ug. TCRdb re-analysed the immunoSEQ multiplex PCR reads in MiXCR, keeping a single row per CDR3 protein. The table lists some 400,000 distinct CDR3 sequences, 85% of them singletons. Specimen: CD8+ T cells from PBMCs. Source of these receptors: a human donor with multiple sclerosis.

The chain recombines TRBV11-3 with TRBJ2-2, with D perhaps TRBD2 (6 bases). Germline V gene data show CDR1 as SGHNT and CDR2 as YENEEA. The CDR3 length is 16 residues. V lost 5 bases, J lost 2 bases, and 15 bases lay in between. The CDR3 here is CASSPFPGLNTGELFF. CDR3 nucleotide sequence: TGTGCCAGCAGCCCCTTCCCGGGACTTAACACCGGGGAGCTGTTTTTT.

V gene TRBV27 combines with J gene TRBJ1-4, with no clear D. There are 15 residues in the CDR3. From germline, CDR1 is MNHEY and CDR2 SMNVEV (reference sequence). Trimming stripped 5 bases from V and 4 bases from J, with 14 bases between. As DNA, the CDR3 is TGTGCCAGCAGTCCGGGTCCTTCAGTTAATGAAAAACTGTTTTTT. Translating it yields CASSPGPSVNEKLFF.

CDR3 sequence (DNA): TGTGCCAGCAGCCAAGAGGAGGGATATTATGGCTACACCTTC. Protein: CASSQEEGYYGYTF. The chain carries TRBV4-2 and TRBJ1-2; D gene ambiguous. CDR3 length: 14 residues. Looked up from germline, CDR1 is LGHNA and CDR2 is YNFKEQ. V was pared by 0 bases and J by 5 bases, with 10 bases between.

The V gene is TRBV10-3, the J gene TRBJ2-7; D unclear. The germline V gene has CDR1 ENHRY and CDR2 SYGVKD. V was trimmed by 2 bases and J by 3 bases, leaving 11 bases between them. This CDR3 is 14 amino acids long. CDR3 coding DNA: TGTGCCATCAGTGAGCAAGGCCTGAACTACGAGCAGTACTTC. Protein sequence: CAISEQGLNYEQYF.

The V and J genes are TRBV11-2 and TRBJ2-1; TRBD2 agrees at 9 bases. Germline V lookup: CDR1 SGHAT, CDR2 FQNNGV. The CDR3 spans 19 residues. Trimming cost V 1 base and J 6 bases; bases outside gene matches: 16. The CDR3 loop reads CASSLGGLAGKDYPNEQFF. In DNA, the CDR3 is TGTGCCAGCAGCTTAGGTGGGCTAGCGGGGAAGGATTACCCCAATGAGCAGTTCTTC.

V gene TRBV27 combines with J gene TRBJ2-1; 8 nucleotides match TRBD2. J lost 4 bases, V lost 6 bases, and 8 bases had no gene match. This CDR3 spans 15 amino acids. Germline loops: CDR1 MNHEY, CDR2 SMNVEV (reference sequence). The CDR3 protein is CASSPTSGWYNEQFF. CDR3 sequence (DNA): TGTGCCAGCAGCCCAACTAGCGGCTGGTACAATGAGCAGTTCTTC.

This chain links TRBV6-2 or TRBV6-3 with TRBJ2-2; D is possibly TRBD1 or TRBD2 (5 bases each). The V and J ends lost 0 bases and 7 bases respectively, with 21 bases between them. The CDR3 loop spans 18 amino acids. Germline CDR1 is MNHEY and CDR2 is SVGEGT. The CDR3 region is CASSYSAWDQLQNGELFF. The CDR3, as DNA: TGTGCCAGCAGTTACTCCGCCTGGGACCAACTCCAGAACGGGGAGCTGTTTTTT.

This chain links TRBV11-3 with TRBJ1-1; unclear D gene. The germline V gene has CDR1 SGHNT and CDR2 YENEEA. The V and J ends lost 3 bases and 4 bases respectively, with 9 bases between them. The CDR3 covers 13 residues. The chain's CDR3 is CASSFSYGTEAFF. CDR3 sequence (DNA): TGTGCCAGCAGCTTCTCGTACGGCACTGAAGCTTTCTTT.

J is TRBJ2-7 and V is TRBV30; a possible D gene is TRBD1 (5 bases). CDR1 and CDR2 (germline): GTSNPN, SVGIG (reference sequence). Between the trimmed V and J ends, which lost 3 bases and 5 bases, there was a span of 17 bases. The CDR3 sequence is 14 residues long. CDR3 nucleotide sequence: TGTGCCTGGAGGATCCTGGGGCCTTTCAACGAGCAGTACTTC. Its protein product is CAWRILGPFNEQYF.

The gene calls are TRBV28 and TRBJ2-5, with unresolved D. The germline V gene has CDR1 MDHEN and CDR2 SYDVKM. The CDR3 extends over 13 amino acids. V was trimmed by 6 bases and J by 4 bases, leaving 12 bases between them. CDR3 loop: CASSPRWAETQYF. The CDR3 DNA reads as TGTGCCAGCAGCCCGAGGTGGGCAGAGACCCAGTACTTC.

The rearrangement uses TRBV4-2 and TRBJ1-6; no clear D. V dropped 0 bases and J dropped 9 bases, with 12 bases sitting between them. Germline values: CDR1 LGHNA, CDR2 YNFKEQ. The CDR3 loop spans 15 amino acids. The CDR3 is CASSQDEGSGSPLHF. CDR3 coding DNA: TGTGCCAGCAGCCAAGATGAGGGTAGCGGTTCACCCCTCCACTTT.

The V gene is TRBV2, the J gene TRBJ2-3, with D tentatively TRBD2 (6 bases). Germline V lookup: CDR1 SNHLY, CDR2 FYNNEI. Trimming removed 4 bases at V and 5 bases at J, with 16 bases between. The CDR3 is made up of 15 amino acids. In DNA, the CDR3 is TGTGCCAGCAGTGTGACCCCGGGACTCCAAGATACGCAGTATTTT. Its protein product is CASSVTPGLQDTQYF.

The chain carries TRBV19 and TRBJ2-2; no clear D gene. The CDR3 sequence is 15 residues long. Trimming removed 3 bases at V and 7 bases at J, with 15 bases between. Germline lookup yields CDR1 LNHDA and CDR2 SQIVND (reference sequence). The CDR3 spells CASSMDLSNDGELFF. As DNA, the CDR3 is TGTGCCAGTAGTATGGATCTCTCGAATGACGGGGAGCTGTTTTTT.

V usage is TRBV11-2 and J usage is TRBJ2-2; weak D call: TRBD2 (6 bases). Germline CDR1 is SGHAT and CDR2 is FQNNGV. The germline V and J ends were trimmed by 4 bases and 1 base, with 13 bases remaining between them. The CDR3 contains 16 residues. In DNA, the CDR3 is TGTGCCAGCAGCTCCTCCGGGACTCAGAACACCGGGGAGCTGTTTTTT. This translates into CASSSSGTQNTGELFF.

Only one count was recorded for this clonotype. The rearrangement uses TRBV5-8 and TRBJ1-2; D is ambiguous. The ends were cut back, 0 bases at V and 8 bases at J, with 5 bases in the middle. CDR3 length: 11 residues. Germline CDR1 SGHTS, CDR2 YDEGEE. The CDR3 sequence: CASSLEVGYTF. The CDR3 region has the DNA TGTGCCAGCAGCTTGGAGGTCGGCTACACCTTC.

The chain employs TRBV12-3 or TRBV12-4 and TRBJ1-5, with TRBD1 matching 8 bases. V dropped 5 bases and J dropped 3; count of bases not matched to a gene: 3. The CDR3 has 14 amino acids. In nucleotides, the CDR3 is TGTGCCAGCAGTGGACAGGGTATCAATCAGCCCCAGCATTTT. It yields the protein CASSGQGINQPQHF.